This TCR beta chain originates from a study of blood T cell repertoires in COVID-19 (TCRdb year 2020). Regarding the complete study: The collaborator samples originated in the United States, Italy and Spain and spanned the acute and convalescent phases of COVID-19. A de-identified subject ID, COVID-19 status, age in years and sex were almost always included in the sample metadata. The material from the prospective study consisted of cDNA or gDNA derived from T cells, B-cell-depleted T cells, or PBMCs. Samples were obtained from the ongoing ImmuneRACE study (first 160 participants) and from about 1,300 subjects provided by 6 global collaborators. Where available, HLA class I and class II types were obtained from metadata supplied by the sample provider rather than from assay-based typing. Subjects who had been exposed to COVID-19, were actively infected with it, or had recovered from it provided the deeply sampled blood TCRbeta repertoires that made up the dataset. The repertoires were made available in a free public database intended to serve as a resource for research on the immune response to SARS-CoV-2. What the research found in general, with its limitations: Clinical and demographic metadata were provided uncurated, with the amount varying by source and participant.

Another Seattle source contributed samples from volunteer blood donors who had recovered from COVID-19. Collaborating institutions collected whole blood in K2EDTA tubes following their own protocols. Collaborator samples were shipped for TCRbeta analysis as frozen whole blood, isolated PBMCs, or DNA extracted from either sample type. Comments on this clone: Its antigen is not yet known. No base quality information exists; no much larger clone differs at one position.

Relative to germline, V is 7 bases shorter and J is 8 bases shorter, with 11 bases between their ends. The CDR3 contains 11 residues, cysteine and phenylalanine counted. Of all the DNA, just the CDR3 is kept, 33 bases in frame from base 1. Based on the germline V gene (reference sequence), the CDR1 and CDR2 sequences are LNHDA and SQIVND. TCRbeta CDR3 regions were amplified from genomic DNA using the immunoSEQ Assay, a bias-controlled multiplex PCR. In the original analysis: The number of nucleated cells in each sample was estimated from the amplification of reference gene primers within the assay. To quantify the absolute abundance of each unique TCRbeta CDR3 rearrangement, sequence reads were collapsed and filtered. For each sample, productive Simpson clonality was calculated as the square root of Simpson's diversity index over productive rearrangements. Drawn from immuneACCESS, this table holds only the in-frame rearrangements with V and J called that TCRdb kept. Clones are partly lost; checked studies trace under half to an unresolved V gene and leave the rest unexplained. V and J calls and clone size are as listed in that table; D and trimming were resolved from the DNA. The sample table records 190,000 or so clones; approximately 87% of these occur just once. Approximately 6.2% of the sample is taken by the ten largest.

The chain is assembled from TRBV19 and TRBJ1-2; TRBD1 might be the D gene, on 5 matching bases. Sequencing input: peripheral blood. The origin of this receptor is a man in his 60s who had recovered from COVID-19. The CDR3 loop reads CASTRGSGYTF. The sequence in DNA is TGTGCCAGTACTAGGGGCAGCGGCTACACCTTC.